The 10 T cell receptor beta chains below come from one sample, sequenced in a study of response to subunit inactivated influenza vaccine. MiXCR, applied by TCRdb to the RT-PCR reads, yields one record per CDR3 protein. The sample holds 650,000 to 800,000 distinct CDR3 sequences, roughly 14% seen once. Sequencing was performed on PBMCs from blood, taken 14 to 15 days before vaccination. The receptor source for this set is a man in his fifties or sixties who received an inactivated influenza vaccine.

CDR3 sequence (DNA): TGTGCCAGCAGTGTCCAGGGCCCGTTCTATGGCTACACCTTC. Translating it yields CASSVQGPFYGYTF. V and J are TRBV2 and TRBJ1-2; D is possibly TRBD1 (5 bases). Germline loops: CDR1 SNHLY, CDR2 FYNNEI. V lost 4 bases, J lost 4 bases, and 13 bases lay in between. There are 14 residues in the CDR3.

This chain links TRBV5-1 with TRBJ2-3; 10 bases map to TRBD2. The CDR3 is 16 residues long. Per the germline V gene, CDR1 is SGHRS and CDR2 is YFSETQ. The V segment lost 0 bases and the J segment 2 bases; nucleotides outside the gene matches: 3. The DNA of the CDR3 is TGCGCCAGCAGCTTGGCCGGACTAGCGGTCACAGATACGCAGTATTTT. Residues: CASSLAGLAVTDTQYF.

This chain links TRBV4-3 with TRBJ2-1; TRBD1 is a possible D gene (5 bases). Germline loops: CDR1 LGHNA, CDR2 YSLEER. V shed 0 bases and J shed 10 bases, with 10 bases lying between them. CDR3 length: 13 amino acids. CDR3 loop: CASSQELGAEQFF. Written as DNA, the CDR3 is TGCGCCAGCAGCCAAGAGTTAGGGGCGGAGCAGTTCTTC.

This clonotype turned up a few times. V usage is TRBV7-2 and J usage is TRBJ2-3; TRBD1 agrees at 7 bases. The trim removed 2 bases at V and 1 base at J, leaving 6 bases unmatched. The CDR3 runs 16 residues. Germline lookup yields CDR1 SGHTA and CDR2 FQGNSA. CDR3 in DNA: TGTGCCAGCAGCTTATCGGGACAGTACCGCACAGATACGCAGTATTTT. This translates into CASSLSGQYRTDTQYF.

A few counts support this clonotype. This chain uses TRBV2 with TRBJ2-3; 10 bases agree with TRBD2. The CDR3 extends over 14 amino acids. The junction had 7 bases not matched to a gene; V was cut back by 7 bases and J by 6 bases. Germline lookup yields CDR1 SNHLY and CDR2 FYNNEI. CDR3 nucleotides: TGTGCCAGCAAACGGACTAGCGGTCCCGATACGCAGTATTTT. This gives the protein CASKRTSGPDTQYF.

In this sample, this clonotype turned up many times. The chain uses TRBV11-2 and TRBJ1-1; D is possibly TRBD1 (5 bases). Germline-derived CDR1 and CDR2 are SGHAT and FQNNGV. CDR3 size: 14 residues. Trimming stripped 5 bases from V and 3 bases from J, with 13 bases between. CDR3 amino acids: CASSPPGGDTEAFF. The DNA of the CDR3 is TGTGCCAGCAGCCCTCCGGGGGGAGACACTGAAGCTTTCTTT.

This clonotype was detected a few times. The chain links TRBV7-9 to TRBJ2-5, with D possibly matching TRBD1 (5 bases). Germline CDR1 SEHNR, CDR2 FQNEAQ (reference sequence). Trimming pared 0 bases from V and 5 bases from J, leaving 13 bases between. This CDR3 contains 15 residues. CDR3 region: CASSLAPRALETQYF. The CDR3 nucleotides are TGTGCCAGCAGCTTAGCCCCCAGGGCCCTGGAGACCCAGTACTTC.

This clonotype has a count of ten or more. This rearrangement joins TRBV6-2 or TRBV6-3 to TRBJ2-2; weak D call: TRBD1 (5 bases). Looked up from germline, CDR1 is MNHEY and CDR2 is SVGEGT. The ends were cut back, 6 bases at V and 7 bases at J, with 15 bases in the middle. This CDR3 has 14 amino acids. CDR3 coding DNA: TGTGCCAGCAGCCGCCTGACAGTACTCGGGGAGCTGTTTTTT. Its translation: CASSRLTVLGELFF.

This clonotype was detected many times. V usage is TRBV5-4 and J usage is TRBJ2-3; 7 bases agree with TRBD1. Germline-derived CDR1 and CDR2 are SGHNT and YYREEE (reference sequence). This CDR3 has 14 amino acids. V was clipped by 4 bases and J by 2 bases; unmatched bases: 4. CDR3 sequence (DNA): TGTGCCAGCAGCATGGGACAGATCACAGATACGCAGTATTTT. Its protein is CASSMGQITDTQYF.

The chain links TRBV19 to TRBJ1-5, with D perhaps matching TRBD1 (6 bases). This CDR3 contains 13 residues. Between the trimmed V and J ends, which lost 11 bases and 4 bases, there was a span of 15 bases. The germline gives CDR1 LNHDA, CDR2 SQIVND (reference sequence). The CDR3 here is CAGGDTRNQPQHF. CDR3 nucleotides: TGTGCCGGGGGGGACACGAGGAATCAGCCCCAGCATTTT.